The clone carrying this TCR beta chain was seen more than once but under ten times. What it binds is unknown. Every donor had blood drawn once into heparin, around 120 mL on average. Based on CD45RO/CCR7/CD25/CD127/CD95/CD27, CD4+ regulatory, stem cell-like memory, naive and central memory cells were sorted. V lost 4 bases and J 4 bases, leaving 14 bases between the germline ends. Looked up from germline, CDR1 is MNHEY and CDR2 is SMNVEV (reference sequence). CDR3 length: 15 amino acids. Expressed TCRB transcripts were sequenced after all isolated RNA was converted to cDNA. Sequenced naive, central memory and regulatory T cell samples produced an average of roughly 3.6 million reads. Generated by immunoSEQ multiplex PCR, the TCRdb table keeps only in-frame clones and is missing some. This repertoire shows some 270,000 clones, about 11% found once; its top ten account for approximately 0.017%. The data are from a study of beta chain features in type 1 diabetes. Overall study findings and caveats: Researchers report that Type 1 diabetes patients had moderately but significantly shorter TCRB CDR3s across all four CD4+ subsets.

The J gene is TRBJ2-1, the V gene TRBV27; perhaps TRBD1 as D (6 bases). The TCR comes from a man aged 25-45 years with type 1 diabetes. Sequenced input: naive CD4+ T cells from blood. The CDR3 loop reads CASSSLGTPYNEQFF. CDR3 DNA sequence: TGTGCCAGCAGTTCCCTCGGGACACCATACAATGAGCAGTTCTTC.